Reported below is one T cell receptor beta chain. The CDR3 end lies 3 residues beyond the end of the read and is filled in from the germline J gene. The data are from a study of T cells in women clearing cervical HPV infection. Background on the study: Cases: HPV16-related CIN3 or worse on histology, a couple of invasive cancers. Controls' single incident HPV16 infection cleared within 12 months without precancer. Controls gave blood once infection was undetectable; cases at lesion identification. HLA type stays a possible confounder, typing being limited.

Repertoires were generated with immunoSEQ multiplex PCR, while TCRdb's copy carries only in-frame clones and drops some. The sample data list 27,000 or so clones. Germline V lookup: CDR1 ENHRY, CDR2 SYGVKD. Trimming removed 4 bases from V and 6 bases from J, with 16 bases in between. The CDR3 length is 14 residues. Sequencing used blood buffy coat. The J gene is TRBJ2-7, the V gene TRBV10-3, with no clear D. The sequence was obtained from a woman aged 18 to 69 with a cervical HPV16 infection that either progressed to CIN3+ or cleared (not recorded which). This CDR3 is CAISATEPIAEQYF. The part of the CDR3 DNA that was read is TGTGCCATCAGTGCTACGGAACCAATAGCCGAG.